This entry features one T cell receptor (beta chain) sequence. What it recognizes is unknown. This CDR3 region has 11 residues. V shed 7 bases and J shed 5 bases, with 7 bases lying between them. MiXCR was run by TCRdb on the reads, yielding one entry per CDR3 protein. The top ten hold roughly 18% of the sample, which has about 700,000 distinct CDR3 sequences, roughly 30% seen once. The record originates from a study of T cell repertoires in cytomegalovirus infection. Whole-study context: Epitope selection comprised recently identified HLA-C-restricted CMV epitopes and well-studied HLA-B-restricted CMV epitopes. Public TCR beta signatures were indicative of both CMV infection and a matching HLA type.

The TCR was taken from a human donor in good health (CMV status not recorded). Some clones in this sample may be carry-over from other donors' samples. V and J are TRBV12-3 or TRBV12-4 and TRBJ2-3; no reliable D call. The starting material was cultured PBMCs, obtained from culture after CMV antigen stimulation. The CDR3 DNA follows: TGTGCCAGCATACTGGAAGATACGCAGTATTTT. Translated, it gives CASILEDTQYF.